A selection of T cell receptor beta chains follows, all from one sample in a study of cytomegalovirus exposure and HLA in healthy donors. TCRdb's copy holds only in-frame clones and misses some; the assay was immunoSEQ multiplex PCR. Counted here are about 150,000 clones, over 80% occurring once; the ten biggest clones make up 1.5%. The sample comprised PBMCs. Receptors were obtained from a man in his forties in good health and CMV-seronegative. Both conserved end residues are part of each CDR3. Clone size appears in some rows only: once, few, many, or a class for an expanded clone.

V gene: TRBV6-1
CDR3 length: 15
clone size: .
CDR3 protein: CASSEAAGYPDTIYF

V gene: TRBV4-1
CDR3 length: 17
clone size: .
CDR3 protein: CASSQWGLAGVKDTQYF

V gene: TRBV6-1
CDR3 length: 14
clone size: .
CDR3 protein: CASNTGGIDSPLHF

V gene: TRBV30
CDR3 length: 13
clone size: .
CDR3 protein: CAWSGGGNTEAFF

V gene: TRBV5-1
CDR3 length: 17
clone size: .
CDR3 protein: CASSANRQGEINNEQFF

V gene: TRBV7-3
CDR3 length: 15
clone size: .
CDR3 protein: CASSLDGGSGNTIYF

V gene: TRBV11-1
CDR3 length: 15
clone size: .
CDR3 protein: CASSPLAGDAAQQFF

V gene: TRBV27
CDR3 length: 12
clone size: .
CDR3 protein: CASTGNHYEQYF

V gene: TRBV7-2
CDR3 length: 16
clone size: .
CDR3 protein: CASSFQQIQNTGELFF

V gene: TRBV7-9
CDR3 length: 16
clone size: .
CDR3 protein: CASSSRLAGGGETQYF

V gene: TRBV25-1
CDR3 length: 17
clone size: .
CDR3 protein: CASSVNMGSVPPYEQYF

V gene: TRBV2
CDR3 length: 12
clone size: .
CDR3 protein: CASSGLGGEQFF

V gene: TRBV6-5
CDR3 length: 13
clone size: .
CDR3 protein: CASTQEGNTEAFF

V gene: TRBV9
CDR3 length: 16
clone size: once
CDR3 protein: CASSVAQGGGNYGYTF

V gene: TRBV4-3
CDR3 length: 13
clone size: .
CDR3 protein: CASSQDGGTEAFF

V gene: TRBV29-1
CDR3 length: 13
clone size: .
CDR3 protein: CSVEGQGTHEQYF

V gene: TRBV23-1
CDR3 length: 15
clone size: .
CDR3 protein: CASSQSEGRGGELFF

V gene: TRBV5-6
CDR3 length: 14
clone size: .
CDR3 protein: CASRTGTIQETQYF

V gene: TRBV9
CDR3 length: 14
clone size: .
CDR3 protein: CASSATSGDYEQYF